Following are 9 T cell receptor beta chains from one sample sequenced in a study of blood T cell repertoires in COVID-19 (dated by TCRdb to 2020 to 2021). Library preparation used the immunoSEQ multiplex PCR assay. TCRdb provides this immuneACCESS table in a form limited to in-frame rearrangements. Some clones are lacking; in checked studies, under half of them reflect an unresolved V gene, and why the rest are absent is not known. Across this sample there are 350,000 to 500,000 clones, with approximately 90% seen only once. The top ten hold 1.2% to 1.5% of the sample. The sample comprised PBMCs or T cells enriched from blood (not recorded which). These receptors were obtained from a woman aged 18-35 years who had been exposed to COVID-19.

The chain joins TRBV6-4 to TRBJ2-3; 11 positions match TRBD2. CDR3 length: 15 residues. The ends lost 6 bases at V and 1 base at J; junction bases unmatched: 3. Germline V gene sequence: CDR1 MRHNA, CDR2 SNTAGT. CDR3 DNA: TGTGCCAGCAGCCCACTAGCGGGAGGCACAGATACGCAGTATTTT. As protein: CASSPLAGGTDTQYF.

This clone was seen more than once but under ten times. V usage is TRBV28 and J usage is TRBJ1-1; D gene uncertain. The germline V gene encodes CDR1 MDHEN and CDR2 SYDVKM. V lost 5 bases, J lost 11 bases, and 12 bases lay in between. The CDR3 extends over 11 amino acids. This CDR3 reads CASSLSTGAFF. The CDR3 DNA reads TGTGCCAGCAGTCTGAGCACGGGGGCTTTCTTT.

J is TRBJ2-2 and V is TRBV4-1, with TRBD2 matching 9 bases. V lost 2 bases to trimming and J lost 5 bases; unmatched junction nucleotides: 15. Germline assignment: CDR1 MGHRA and CDR2 YSYEKL. CDR3 length equals 19 residues. CDR3 nucleotides: TGCGCCAGCAGCCAACGGCCCGGGACTAGCTCCCTAGAGACCGGGGAGCTGTTTTTT. It specifies CASSQRPGTSSLETGELFF.

V and J are TRBV5-1 and TRBJ1-4, with D unresolved. Per the germline V gene, CDR1 is SGHRS and CDR2 is YFSETQ. This CDR3 is 13 amino acids long. V gave up 4 bases and J gave up 8 bases, with 12 bases separating them. CDR3 protein: CASSPEAGEKLFF. CDR3 nucleotides: TGCGCCAGCAGCCCAGAGGCTGGAGAAAAACTGTTTTTT. The whole variable domain, filled in from reference TRBV5-1 and TRBJ1-4, reads KAGVTQTPRYLIKTRGQQVTLSCSPISGHRSVSWYQQTPGQGLQFLFEYFSETQRNKGNFPGRFSGRQFSNSRSEMNVSTLELGDSALYLCASSPEAGEKLFFGSGTQLSVL.

There are a few counts of this clone. This chain joins TRBV12-3 or TRBV12-4 and TRBJ1-2; D gene ambiguous. The V and J ends lost 7 bases and 4 bases respectively, with 13 bases between them. This CDR3 region has 13 residues. The DNA of the CDR3 is TGTGCCAGCACCCCTAGGGAGAGCTATGGCTACACCTTC. It is translated as CASTPRESYGYTF.

This clone was observed a single time. The CDR3 sequence: CASRPDRGVRNTEAFF. The CDR3 DNA reads TGTGCCAGTAGACCGGACAGGGGGGTTCGGAACACTGAAGCTTTCTTT. The chain links TRBV19 to TRBJ1-1; 10 bases map to TRBD1. The germline gives CDR1 LNHDA, CDR2 SQIVND (reference sequence). Trimming took 6 bases from V and 1 from J; bases not matched to a gene: 8. The CDR3 is 16 residues long.

The V call is TRBV5-4, the J call TRBJ2-1; the D is unclear. Trimming took off 0 bases at V and 10 bases at J, with 8 bases between the two ends. This CDR3 is 12 amino acids long. Per germline, CDR1 SGHNT and CDR2 YYREEE (reference sequence). CDR3 coding DNA: TGTGCCAGCAGCTTGGAATGGCGGGAGCAGTTCTTC. Residues: CASSLEWREQFF.

This clone occurred a few times. The chain uses TRBV5-1 and TRBJ1-2; D possibly corresponds to TRBD1 (5 bases). This CDR3 is 13 amino acids long. Trimming removed 2 bases from V and 6 bases from J, with 11 bases in between. The germline gives CDR1 SGHRS, CDR2 YFSETQ. CDR3 nucleotide sequence: TGCGCCAGCAGCTTTGAAAGGGGTGATGGCTACACCTTC. This codes for CASSFERGDGYTF.

J is TRBJ2-7 and V is TRBV6-5, with 8 bases matching TRBD1. The CDR3 consists of 15 residues. V dropped 2 bases and J dropped 3; count of bases not matched to a gene: 6. From germline, CDR1 is MNHEY and CDR2 SVGAGI. The CDR3 here is CASSYRTGLGYEQYF. The CDR3 region has the DNA TGTGCCAGCAGTTACCGGACAGGGCTGGGCTACGAGCAGTACTTC.